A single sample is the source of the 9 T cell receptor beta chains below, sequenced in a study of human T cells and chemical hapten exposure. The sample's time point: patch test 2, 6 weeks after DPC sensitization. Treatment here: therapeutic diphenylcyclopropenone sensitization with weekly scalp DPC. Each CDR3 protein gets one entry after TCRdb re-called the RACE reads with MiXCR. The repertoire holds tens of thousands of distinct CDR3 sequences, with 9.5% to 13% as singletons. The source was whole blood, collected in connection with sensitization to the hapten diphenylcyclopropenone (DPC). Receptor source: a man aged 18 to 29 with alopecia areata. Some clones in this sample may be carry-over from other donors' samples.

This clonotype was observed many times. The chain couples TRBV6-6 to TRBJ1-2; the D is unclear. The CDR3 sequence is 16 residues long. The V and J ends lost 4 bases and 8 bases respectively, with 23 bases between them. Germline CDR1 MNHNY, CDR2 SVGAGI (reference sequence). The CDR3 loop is CASSFTQERVSNGYTF. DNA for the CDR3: TGTGCCAGCAGTTTCACCCAGGAAAGGGTATCTAACGGCTACACCTTC.

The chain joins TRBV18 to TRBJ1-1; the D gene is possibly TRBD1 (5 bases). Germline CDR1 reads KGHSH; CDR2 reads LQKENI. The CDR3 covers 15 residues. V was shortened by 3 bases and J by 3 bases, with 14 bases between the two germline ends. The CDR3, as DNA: TGTGCCAGCTCACCGGGGGGTACTCGTGACACTGAAGCTTTCTTT. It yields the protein CASSPGGTRDTEAFF.

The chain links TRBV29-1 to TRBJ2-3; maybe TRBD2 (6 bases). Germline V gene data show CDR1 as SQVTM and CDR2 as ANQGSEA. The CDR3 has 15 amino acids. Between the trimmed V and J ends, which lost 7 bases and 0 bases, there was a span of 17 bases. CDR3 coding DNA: TGCAGCGGGGACTCCGACCCAACTAGCACAGATACGCAGTATTTT. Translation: CSGDSDPTSTDTQYF.

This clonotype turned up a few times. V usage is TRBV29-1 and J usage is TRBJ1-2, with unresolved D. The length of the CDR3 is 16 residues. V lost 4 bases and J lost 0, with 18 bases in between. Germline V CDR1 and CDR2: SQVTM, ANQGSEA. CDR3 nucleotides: TGCAGCGTTGGGCTTCCTAAAGCACCTTCTAACTATGGCTACACCTTC. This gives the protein CSVGLPKAPSNYGYTF.

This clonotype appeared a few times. The CDR3 protein is CSARVTQFSGANVLTF. CDR3 DNA sequence: TGCAGTGCTAGAGTCACCCAGTTCTCTGGGGCCAACGTCCTGACTTTC. V is TRBV20-1 and J is TRBJ2-6; no firm D call. This CDR3 is built from 16 residues. Trimming removed 1 base from V and 0 bases from J, with 10 bases in between. CDR1 is DFQATT, CDR2 SNEGSKA, per germline (reference sequence).

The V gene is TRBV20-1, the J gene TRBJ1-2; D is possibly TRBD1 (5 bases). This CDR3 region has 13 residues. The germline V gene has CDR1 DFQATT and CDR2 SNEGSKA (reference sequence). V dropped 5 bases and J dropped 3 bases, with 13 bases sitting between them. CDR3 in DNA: TGCAGTGCTCCCCGGGACGACGACTATGGCTACACCTTC. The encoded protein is CSAPRDDDYGYTF.

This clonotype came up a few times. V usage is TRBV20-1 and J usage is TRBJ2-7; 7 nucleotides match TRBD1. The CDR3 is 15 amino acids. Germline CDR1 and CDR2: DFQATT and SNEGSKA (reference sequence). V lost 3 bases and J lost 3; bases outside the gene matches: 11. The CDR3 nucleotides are TGCAGTGCTAGGGCCAGGGGGTACTTACTCTACGAGCAGTACTTC. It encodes CSARARGYLLYEQYF.

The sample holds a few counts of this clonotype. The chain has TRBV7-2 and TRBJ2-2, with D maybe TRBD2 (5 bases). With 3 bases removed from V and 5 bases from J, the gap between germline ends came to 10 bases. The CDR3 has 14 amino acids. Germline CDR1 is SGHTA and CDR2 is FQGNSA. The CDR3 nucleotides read TGTGCCAGCAGCTTTCGGCCGGGGACCGGGGAGCTGTTTTTT. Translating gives CASSFRPGTGELFF.

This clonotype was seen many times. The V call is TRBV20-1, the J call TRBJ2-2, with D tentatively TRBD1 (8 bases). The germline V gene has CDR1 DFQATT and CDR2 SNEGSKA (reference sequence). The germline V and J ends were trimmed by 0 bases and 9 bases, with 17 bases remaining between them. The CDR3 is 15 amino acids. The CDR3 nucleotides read TGCAGTGCTAGAGATAGCGGGCAGGGGGCTAGGGAGCTGTTTTTT. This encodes CSARDSGQGARELFF.